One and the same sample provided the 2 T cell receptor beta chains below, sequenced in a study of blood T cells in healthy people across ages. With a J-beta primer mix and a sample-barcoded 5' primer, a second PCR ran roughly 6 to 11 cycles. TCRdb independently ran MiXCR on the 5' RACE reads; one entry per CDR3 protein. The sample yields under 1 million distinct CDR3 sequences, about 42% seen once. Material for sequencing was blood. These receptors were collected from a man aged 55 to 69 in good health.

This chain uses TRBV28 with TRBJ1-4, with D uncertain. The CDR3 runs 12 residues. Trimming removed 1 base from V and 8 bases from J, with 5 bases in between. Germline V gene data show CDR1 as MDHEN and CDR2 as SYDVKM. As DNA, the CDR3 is TGTGCCAGCAGTTTATTGGCAGAAAAACTGTTTTTT. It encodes CASSLLAEKLFF.

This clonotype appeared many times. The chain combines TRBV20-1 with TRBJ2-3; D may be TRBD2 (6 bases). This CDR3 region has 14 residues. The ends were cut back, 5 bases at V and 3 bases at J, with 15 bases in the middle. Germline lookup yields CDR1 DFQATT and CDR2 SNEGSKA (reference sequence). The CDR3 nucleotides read TGCAGTGCTGTACTAGCATCTATAACAGATACGCAGTATTTT. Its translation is CSAVLASITDTQYF.